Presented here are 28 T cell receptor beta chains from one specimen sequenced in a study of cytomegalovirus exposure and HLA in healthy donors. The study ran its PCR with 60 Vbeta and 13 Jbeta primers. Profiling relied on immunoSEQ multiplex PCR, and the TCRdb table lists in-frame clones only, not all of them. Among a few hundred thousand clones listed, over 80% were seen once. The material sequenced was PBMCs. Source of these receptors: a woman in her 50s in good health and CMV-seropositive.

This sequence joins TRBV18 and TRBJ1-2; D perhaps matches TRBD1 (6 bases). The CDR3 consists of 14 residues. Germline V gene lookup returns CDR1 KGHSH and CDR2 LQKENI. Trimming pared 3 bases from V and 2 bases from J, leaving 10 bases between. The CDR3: CASSPNRVNYGYTF. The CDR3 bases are TGTGCCAGCTCACCCAACAGGGTAAACTATGGCTACACCTTC. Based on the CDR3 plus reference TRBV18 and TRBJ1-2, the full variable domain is NAGVMQNPRHLVRRRGQEARLRCSPMKGHSHVYWYRQLPEEGLKFMVYLQKENIIDESGMPKERFSAEFPKEGPSILRIQQVVRGDSAAYFCASSPNRVNYGYTFGSGTRLTVV.

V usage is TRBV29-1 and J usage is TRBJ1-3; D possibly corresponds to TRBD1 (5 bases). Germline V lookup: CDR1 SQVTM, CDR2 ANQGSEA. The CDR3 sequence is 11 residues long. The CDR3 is CSAQGRNTIYF. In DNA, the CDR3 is TGCAGTGCCCAGGGTCGAAACACCATATATTTT.

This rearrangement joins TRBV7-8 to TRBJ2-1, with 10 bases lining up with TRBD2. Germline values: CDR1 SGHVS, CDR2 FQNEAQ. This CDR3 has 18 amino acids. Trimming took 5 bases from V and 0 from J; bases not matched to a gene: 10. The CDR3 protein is CASSRLAGRGVSYNEQFF. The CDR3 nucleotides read TGTGCCAGCAGCCGACTAGCGGGCCGGGGGGTCTCCTACAATGAGCAGTTCTTC. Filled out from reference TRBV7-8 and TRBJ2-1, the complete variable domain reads GAGVSQSPRYKVAKRGQDVALRCDPISGHVSLFWYQQALGQGPEFLTYFQNEAQLDKSGLPSDRFFAERPEGSVSTLKIQRTQQEDSAVYLCASSRLAGRGVSYNEQFFGPGTRLTVL.

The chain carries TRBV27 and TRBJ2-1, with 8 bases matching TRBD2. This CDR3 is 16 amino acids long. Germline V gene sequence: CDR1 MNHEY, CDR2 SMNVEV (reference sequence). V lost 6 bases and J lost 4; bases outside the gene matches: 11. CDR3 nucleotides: TGTGCCAGCAGCTACTCGGGACTAGTTAGGTACAATGAGCAGTTCTTC. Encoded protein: CASSYSGLVRYNEQFF.

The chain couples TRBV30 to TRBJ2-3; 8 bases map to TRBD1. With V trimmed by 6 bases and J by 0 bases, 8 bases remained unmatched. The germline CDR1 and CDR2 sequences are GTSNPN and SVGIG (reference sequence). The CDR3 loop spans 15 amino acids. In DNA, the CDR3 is TGTGCCTGCTCCTCCGGGACAGGTAGCACAGATACGCAGTATTTT. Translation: CACSSGTGSTDTQYF.

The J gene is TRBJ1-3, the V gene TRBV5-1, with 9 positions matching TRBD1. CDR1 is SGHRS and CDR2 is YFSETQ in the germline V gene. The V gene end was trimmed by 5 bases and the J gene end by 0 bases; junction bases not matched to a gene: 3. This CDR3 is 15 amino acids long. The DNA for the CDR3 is TGCGCCAGCAGTACGGGACAGGGCTCTGGAAACACCATATATTTT. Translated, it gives CASSTGQGSGNTIYF.

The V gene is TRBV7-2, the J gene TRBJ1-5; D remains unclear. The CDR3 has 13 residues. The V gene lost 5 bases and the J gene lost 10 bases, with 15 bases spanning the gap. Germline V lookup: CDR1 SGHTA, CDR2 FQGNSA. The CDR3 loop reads CASSPERVQPQHF. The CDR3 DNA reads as TGTGCCAGCAGCCCTGAGAGGGTCCAACCCCAGCATTTT.

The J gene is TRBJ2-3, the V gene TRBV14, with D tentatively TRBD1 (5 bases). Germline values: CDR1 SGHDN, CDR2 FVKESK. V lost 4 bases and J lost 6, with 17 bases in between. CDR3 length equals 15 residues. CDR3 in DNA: TGTGCCAGCAGCCGACAGTACACCCAGGGCGATACGCAGTATTTT. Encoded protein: CASSRQYTQGDTQYF.

CDR3 sequence reads: CAWSVLGGRPYF. For the CDR3, the DNA is TGTGCCTGGAGTGTTTTGGGGGGGAGGCCGTACTTC. The genes are TRBV30 and TRBJ2-4; the match to TRBD2 covers 7 bases. The CDR3 length is 12 residues. With 0 bases clipped from V and 15 bases from J, the junction kept 8 bases outside the gene matches. Per germline, CDR1 GTSNPN and CDR2 SVGIG (reference sequence).

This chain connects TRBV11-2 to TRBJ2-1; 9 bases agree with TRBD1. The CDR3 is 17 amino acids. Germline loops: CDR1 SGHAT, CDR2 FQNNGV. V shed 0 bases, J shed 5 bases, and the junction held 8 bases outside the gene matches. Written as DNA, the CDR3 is TGTGCCAGCAGCTTAGATCGGGGACAGGGTCCCCACAATGAGCAGTTCTTC. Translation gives CASSLDRGQGPHNEQFF.

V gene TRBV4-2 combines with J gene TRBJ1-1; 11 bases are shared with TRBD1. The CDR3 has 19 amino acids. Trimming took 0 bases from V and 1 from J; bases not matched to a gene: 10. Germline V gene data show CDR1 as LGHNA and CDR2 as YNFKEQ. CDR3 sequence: CASSQDLGQGALPNTEAFF. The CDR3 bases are TGTGCCAGCAGCCAAGATCTCGGACAGGGGGCTCTACCGAACACTGAAGCTTTCTTT.

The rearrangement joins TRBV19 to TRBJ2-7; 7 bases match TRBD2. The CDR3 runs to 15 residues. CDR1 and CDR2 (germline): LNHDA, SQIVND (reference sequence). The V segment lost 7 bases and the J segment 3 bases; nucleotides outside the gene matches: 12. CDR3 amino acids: CASKRGGAERYEQYF. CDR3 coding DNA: TGTGCCAGTAAACGGGGAGGGGCGGAACGCTACGAGCAGTACTTC.

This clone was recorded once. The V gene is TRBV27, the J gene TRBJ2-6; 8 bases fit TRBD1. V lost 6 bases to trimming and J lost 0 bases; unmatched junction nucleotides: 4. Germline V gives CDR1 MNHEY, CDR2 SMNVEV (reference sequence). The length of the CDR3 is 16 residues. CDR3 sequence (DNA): TGTGCCAGCAGGTCAGGGGGCGCCTCTGGGGCCAACGTCCTGACTTTC. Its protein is CASRSGGASGANVLTF. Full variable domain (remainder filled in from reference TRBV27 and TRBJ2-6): EAQVTQNPRYLITVTGKKLTVTCSQNMNHEYMSWYRQDPGLGLRQIYYSMNVEVTDKGDVPEGYKVSRKEKRNFPLILESPSPNQTSLYFCASRSGGASGANVLTFGAGSRLTVL.

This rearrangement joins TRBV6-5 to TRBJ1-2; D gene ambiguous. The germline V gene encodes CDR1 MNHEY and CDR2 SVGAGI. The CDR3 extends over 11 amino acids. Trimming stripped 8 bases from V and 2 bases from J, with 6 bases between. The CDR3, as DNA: TGTGCCAGCCAGGTAAACTATGGCTACACCTTC. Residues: CASQVNYGYTF.

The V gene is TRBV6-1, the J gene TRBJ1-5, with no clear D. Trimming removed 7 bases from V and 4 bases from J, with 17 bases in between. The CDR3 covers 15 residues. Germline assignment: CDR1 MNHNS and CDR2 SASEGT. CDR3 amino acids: CASIALGGMNQPQHF. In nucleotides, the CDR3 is TGTGCCAGCATCGCACTAGGAGGAATGAATCAGCCCCAGCATTTT.

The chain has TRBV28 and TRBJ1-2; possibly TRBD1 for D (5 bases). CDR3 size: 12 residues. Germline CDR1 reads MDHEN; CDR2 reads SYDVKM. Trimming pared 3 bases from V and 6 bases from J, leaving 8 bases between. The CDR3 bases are TGTGCCAGCAGTTTCCAGGGCCATGGCTACACCTTC. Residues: CASSFQGHGYTF.

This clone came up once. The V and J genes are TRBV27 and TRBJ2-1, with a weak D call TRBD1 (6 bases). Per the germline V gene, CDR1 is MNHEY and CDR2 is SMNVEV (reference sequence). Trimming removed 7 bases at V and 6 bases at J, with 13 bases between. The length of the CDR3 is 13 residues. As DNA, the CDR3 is TGTGCCAGCATCGGACAGAACTCCAATGAGCAGTTCTTC. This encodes CASIGQNSNEQFF.

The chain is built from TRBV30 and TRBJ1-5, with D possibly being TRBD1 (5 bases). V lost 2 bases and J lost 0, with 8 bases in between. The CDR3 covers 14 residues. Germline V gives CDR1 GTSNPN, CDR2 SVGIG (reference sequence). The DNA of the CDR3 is TGTGCCTGGAGTCGACAGTCTAGCAATCAGCCCCAGCATTTT. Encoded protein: CAWSRQSSNQPQHF.

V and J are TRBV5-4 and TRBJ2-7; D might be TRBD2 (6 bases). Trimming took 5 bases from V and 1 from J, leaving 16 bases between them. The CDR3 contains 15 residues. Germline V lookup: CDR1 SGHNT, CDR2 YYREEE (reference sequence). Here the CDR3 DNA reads TGTGCCAGCAGTACCCACCCGGGGGAATCCTACGAGCAGTACTTC. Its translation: CASSTHPGESYEQYF.

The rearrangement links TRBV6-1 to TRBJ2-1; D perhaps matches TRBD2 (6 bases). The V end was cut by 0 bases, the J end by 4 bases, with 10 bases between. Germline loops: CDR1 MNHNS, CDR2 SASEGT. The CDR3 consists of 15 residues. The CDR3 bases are TGTGCCAGCAGTGAAGCGGGGGGTAGGTACAATGAGCAGTTCTTC. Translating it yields CASSEAGGRYNEQFF.

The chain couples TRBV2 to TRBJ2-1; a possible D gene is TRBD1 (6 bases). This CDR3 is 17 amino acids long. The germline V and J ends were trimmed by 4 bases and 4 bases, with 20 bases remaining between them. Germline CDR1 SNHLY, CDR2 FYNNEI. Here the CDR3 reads CASSGGQTFNDYNEQFF. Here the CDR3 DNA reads TGTGCCAGCAGTGGAGGACAGACCTTTAACGATTACAATGAGCAGTTCTTC.

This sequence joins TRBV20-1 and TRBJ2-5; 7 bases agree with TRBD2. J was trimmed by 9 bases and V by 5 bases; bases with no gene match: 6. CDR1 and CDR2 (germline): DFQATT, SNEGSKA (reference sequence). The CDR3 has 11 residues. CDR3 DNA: TGCAGTGCTGGACTAGGTGGTGCCCAGTACTTC. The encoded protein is CSAGLGGAQYF.

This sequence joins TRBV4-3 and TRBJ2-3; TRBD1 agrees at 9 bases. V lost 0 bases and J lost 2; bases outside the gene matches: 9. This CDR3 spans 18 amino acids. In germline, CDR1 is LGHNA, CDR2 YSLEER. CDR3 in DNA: TGCGCCAGCAGCCAAGATATCTTGACAGGGGGATACACAGATACGCAGTATTTT. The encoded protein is CASSQDILTGGYTDTQYF.

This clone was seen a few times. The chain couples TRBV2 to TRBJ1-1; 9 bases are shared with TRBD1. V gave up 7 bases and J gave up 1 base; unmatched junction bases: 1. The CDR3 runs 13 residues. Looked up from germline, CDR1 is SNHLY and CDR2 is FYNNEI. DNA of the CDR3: TGTGCCAGCAAGGGACAGGGGAACACTGAAGCTTTCTTT. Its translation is CASKGQGNTEAFF.

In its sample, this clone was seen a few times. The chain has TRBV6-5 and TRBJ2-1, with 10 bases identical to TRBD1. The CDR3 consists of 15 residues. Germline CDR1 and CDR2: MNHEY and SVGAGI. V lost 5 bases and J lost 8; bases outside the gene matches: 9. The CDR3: CASSTGTGEVDEQFF. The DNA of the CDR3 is TGTGCCAGCAGTACGGGGACAGGGGAGGTCGATGAGCAGTTCTTC.

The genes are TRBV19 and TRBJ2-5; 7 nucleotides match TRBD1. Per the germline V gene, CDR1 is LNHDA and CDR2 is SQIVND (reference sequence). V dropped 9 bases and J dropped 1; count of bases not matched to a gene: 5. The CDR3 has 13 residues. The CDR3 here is CASMGTAQETQYF. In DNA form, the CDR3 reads TGTGCCAGCATGGGGACAGCCCAAGAGACCCAGTACTTC.

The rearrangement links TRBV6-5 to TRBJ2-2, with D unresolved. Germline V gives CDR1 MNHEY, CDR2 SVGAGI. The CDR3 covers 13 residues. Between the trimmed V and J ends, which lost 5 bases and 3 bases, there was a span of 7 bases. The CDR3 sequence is CASSPPDTGELFF. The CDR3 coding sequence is TGTGCCAGCAGTCCTCCTGACACCGGGGAGCTGTTTTTT.

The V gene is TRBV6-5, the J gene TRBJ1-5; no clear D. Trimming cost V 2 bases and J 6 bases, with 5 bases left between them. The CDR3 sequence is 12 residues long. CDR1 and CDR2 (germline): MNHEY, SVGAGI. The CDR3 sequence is CASSYPRQPQHF. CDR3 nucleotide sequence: TGTGCCAGCAGTTACCCGCGTCAGCCCCAGCATTTT.